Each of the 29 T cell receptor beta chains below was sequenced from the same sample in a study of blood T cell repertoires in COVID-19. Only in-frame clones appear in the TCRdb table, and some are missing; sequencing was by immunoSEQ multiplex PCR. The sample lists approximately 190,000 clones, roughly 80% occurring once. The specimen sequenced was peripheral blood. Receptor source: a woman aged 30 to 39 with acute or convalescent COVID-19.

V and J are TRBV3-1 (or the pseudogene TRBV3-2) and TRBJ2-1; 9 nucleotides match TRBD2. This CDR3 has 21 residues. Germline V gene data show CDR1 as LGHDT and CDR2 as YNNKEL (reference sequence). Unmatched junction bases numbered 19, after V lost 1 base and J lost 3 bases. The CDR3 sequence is CASSQGGPYQDSGGLYNEQFF. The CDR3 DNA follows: TGTGCCAGCAGCCAAGGAGGACCTTACCAAGACAGCGGGGGGCTCTACAATGAGCAGTTCTTC.

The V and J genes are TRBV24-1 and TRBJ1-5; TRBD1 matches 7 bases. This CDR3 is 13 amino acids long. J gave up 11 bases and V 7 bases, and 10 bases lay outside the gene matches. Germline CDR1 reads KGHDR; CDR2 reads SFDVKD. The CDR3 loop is CATSGGLTGAQHF. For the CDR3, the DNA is TGTGCCACCAGCGGCGGATTAACAGGGGCCCAGCATTTT.

The CDR3 nucleotides are TGTGCCAGCAGCCCTTATAGAAATCAGCCCCAGCATTTT. The encoded protein is CASSPYRNQPQHF. V is TRBV28 and J is TRBJ1-5; D uncertain. Trimming left V 6 bases short and J 4 bases short, with 10 bases between. The CDR3 spans 13 residues. Germline CDR1 MDHEN, CDR2 SYDVKM.

The CDR3 nucleotides are TGTGCCTCCAGCACTGAAGCTTTCTTT. Encoded protein: CASSTEAFF. This chain uses TRBV30 with TRBJ1-1; D is unresolved. V dropped 7 bases and J dropped 4 bases, with 4 bases sitting between them. Germline V gene lookup returns CDR1 GTSNPN and CDR2 SVGIG (reference sequence). This CDR3 contains 9 residues.

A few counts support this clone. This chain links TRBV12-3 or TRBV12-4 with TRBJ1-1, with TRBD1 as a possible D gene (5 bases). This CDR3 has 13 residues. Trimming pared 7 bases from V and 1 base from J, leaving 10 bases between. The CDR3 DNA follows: TGTGCCAGCACCCTACAGGAGAACACTGAAGCTTTCTTT. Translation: CASTLQENTEAFF.

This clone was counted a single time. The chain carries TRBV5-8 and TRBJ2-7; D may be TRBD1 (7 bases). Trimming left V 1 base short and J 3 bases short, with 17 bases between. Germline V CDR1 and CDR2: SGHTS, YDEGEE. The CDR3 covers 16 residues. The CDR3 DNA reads TGTGCCAGCAGCTTGTCATCAGGGGGGCCAAACTACGAGCAGTACTTC. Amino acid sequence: CASSLSSGGPNYEQYF.

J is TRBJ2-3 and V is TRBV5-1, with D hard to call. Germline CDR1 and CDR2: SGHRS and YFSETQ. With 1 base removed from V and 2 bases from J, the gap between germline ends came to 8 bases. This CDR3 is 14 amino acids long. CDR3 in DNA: TGCGCCAGCAGCTTGCAAGAGGACACAGATACGCAGTATTTT. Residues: CASSLQEDTDTQYF.

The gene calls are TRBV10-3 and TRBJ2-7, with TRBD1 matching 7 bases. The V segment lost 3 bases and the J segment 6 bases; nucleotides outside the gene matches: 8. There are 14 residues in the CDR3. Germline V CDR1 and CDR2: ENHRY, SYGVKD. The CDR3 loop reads CAISDGTEYVEQYF. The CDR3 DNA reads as TGTGCCATCAGTGACGGGACAGAGTACGTCGAGCAGTACTTC.

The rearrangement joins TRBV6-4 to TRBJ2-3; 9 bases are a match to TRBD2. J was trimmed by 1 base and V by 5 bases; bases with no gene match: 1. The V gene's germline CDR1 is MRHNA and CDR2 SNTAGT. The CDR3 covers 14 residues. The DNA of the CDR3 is TGTGCCAGCAGTCGACTAGCGGGCACAGATACGCAGTATTTT. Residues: CASSRLAGTDTQYF.

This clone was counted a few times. The CDR3: CASDDRGLRGSNQPQHF. The CDR3 DNA reads TGTGCCAGCGACGACAGGGGATTGAGGGGTAGCAATCAGCCCCAGCATTTT. The chain carries TRBV28 and TRBJ1-5, with 8 bases fitting TRBD1. With V trimmed by 8 bases and J by 0 bases, 12 bases remained unmatched. From germline, CDR1 is MDHEN and CDR2 SYDVKM. The CDR3 covers 17 residues.

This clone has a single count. The CDR3 nucleotides are TGTGCCAGCAGCGTAGAGGGGGGGACTTACGATGAAAAACTGTTTTTT. Translation gives CASSVEGGTYDEKLFF. The V call is TRBV9, the J call TRBJ1-4, with D possibly matching TRBD1 (6 bases). The CDR3 has 16 residues. Germline CDR1 reads SGDLS; CDR2 reads YYNGEE. V was trimmed by 0 bases and J by 6 bases, leaving 15 bases between them.

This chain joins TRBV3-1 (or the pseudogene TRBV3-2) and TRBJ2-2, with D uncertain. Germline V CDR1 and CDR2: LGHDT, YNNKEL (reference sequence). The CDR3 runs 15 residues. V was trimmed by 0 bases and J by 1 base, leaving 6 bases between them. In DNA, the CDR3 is TGTGCCAGCAGCCAAGACCAGGTGAACACCGGGGAGCTGTTTTTT. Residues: CASSQDQVNTGELFF.

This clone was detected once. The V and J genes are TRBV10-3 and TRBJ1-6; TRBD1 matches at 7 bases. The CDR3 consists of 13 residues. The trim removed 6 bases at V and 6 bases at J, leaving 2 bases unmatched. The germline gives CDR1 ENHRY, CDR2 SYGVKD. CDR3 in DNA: TGTGCCATCAGGGACAGGTCTAATTCACCCCTCCACTTT. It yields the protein CAIRDRSNSPLHF.

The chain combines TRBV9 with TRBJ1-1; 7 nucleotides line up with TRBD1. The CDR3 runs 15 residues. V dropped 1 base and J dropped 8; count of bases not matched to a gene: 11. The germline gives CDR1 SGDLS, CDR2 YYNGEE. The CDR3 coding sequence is TGTGCCAGCAGCGTAACAGGGGTCACCATCGAGGAAGCTTTCTTT. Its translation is CASSVTGVTIEEAFF.

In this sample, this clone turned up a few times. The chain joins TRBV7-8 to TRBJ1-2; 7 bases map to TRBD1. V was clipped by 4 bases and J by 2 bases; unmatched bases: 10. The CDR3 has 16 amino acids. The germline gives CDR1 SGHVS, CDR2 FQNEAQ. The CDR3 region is CASSSLRGGGNYGYTF. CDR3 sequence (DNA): TGTGCCAGCAGCTCCCTCCGTGGAGGGGGCAACTATGGCTACACCTTC.

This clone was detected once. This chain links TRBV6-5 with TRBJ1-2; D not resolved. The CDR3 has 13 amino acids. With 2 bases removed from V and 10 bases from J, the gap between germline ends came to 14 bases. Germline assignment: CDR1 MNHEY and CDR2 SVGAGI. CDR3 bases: TGTGCCAGCAGTTACGTGCGAGGGAAGAACTACACCTTC. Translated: CASSYVRGKNYTF.

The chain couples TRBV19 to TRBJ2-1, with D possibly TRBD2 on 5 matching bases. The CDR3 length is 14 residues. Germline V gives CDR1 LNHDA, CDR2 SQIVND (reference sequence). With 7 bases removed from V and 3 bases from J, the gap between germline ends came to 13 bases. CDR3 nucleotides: TGTGCCAGTACCGGGCCCCGGGGCTACAATGAGCAGTTCTTC. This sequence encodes CASTGPRGYNEQFF.

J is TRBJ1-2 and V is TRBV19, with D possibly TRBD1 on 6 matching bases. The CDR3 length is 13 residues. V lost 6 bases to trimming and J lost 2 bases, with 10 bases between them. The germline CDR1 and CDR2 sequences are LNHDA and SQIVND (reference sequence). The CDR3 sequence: CASRGTGNYGYTF. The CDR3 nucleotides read TGTGCCAGTAGAGGAACAGGGAACTATGGCTACACCTTC.

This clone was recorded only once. DNA for the CDR3: TGTGCCAGCAGTTACGTTGCACTAGCGGGGGCAGATACGCAGTATTTT. Translation: CASSYVALAGADTQYF. The rearrangement uses TRBV6-6 and TRBJ2-3; TRBD2 agrees at 11 bases. V dropped 2 bases and J dropped 4; count of bases not matched to a gene: 5. Germline CDR1 MNHNY, CDR2 SVGAGI (reference sequence). The CDR3 is 16 amino acids.

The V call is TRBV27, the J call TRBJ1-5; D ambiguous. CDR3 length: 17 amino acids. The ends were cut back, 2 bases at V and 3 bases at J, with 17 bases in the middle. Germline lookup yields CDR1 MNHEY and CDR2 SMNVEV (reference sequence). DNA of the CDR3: TGTGCCAGCAGTTTAGGTCCCGCTTTGGCCGCCAATCAGCCCCAGCATTTT. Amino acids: CASSLGPALAANQPQHF.

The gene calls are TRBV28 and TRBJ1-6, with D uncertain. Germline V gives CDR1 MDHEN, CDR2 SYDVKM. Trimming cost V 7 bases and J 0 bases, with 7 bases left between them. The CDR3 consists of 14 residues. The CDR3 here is CASTEVSYNSPLHF. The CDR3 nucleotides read TGTGCCAGCACCGAGGTCTCCTATAATTCACCCCTCCACTTT.

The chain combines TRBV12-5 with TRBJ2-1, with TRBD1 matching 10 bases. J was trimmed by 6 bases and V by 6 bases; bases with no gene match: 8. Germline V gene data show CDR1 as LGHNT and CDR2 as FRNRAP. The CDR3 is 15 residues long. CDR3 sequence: CASGKGQGTTNEQFF. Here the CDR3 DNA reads TGTGCTAGTGGCAAGGGACAGGGGACCACCAATGAGCAGTTCTTC.

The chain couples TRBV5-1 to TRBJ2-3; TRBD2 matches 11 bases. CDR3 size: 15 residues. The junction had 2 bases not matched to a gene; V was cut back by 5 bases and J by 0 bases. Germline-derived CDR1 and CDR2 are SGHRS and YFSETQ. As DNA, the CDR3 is TGCGCCAGCAGAACTAGCGGGAGTAGCACAGATACGCAGTATTTT. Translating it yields CASRTSGSSTDTQYF. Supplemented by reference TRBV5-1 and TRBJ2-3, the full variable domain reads KAGVTQTPRYLIKTRGQQVTLSCSPISGHRSVSWYQQTPGQGLQFLFEYFSETQRNKGNFPGRFSGRQFSNSRSEMNVSTLELGDSALYLCASRTSGSSTDTQYFGPGTRLTVL.

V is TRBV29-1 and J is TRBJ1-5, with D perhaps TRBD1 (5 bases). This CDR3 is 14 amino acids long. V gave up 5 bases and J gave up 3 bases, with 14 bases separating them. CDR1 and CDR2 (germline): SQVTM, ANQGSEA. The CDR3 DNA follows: TGCAGCGTTTTAGGGGAGGGTAACAATCAGCCCCAGCATTTT. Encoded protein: CSVLGEGNNQPQHF. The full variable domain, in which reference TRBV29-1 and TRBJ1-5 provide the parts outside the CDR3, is SAVISQKPSRDICQRGTSLTIQCQVDSQVTMMFWYRQQPGQSLTLIATANQGSEATYESGFVIDKFPISRPNLTFSTLTVSNMSPEDSSIYLCSVLGEGNNQPQHFGDGTRLSIL.

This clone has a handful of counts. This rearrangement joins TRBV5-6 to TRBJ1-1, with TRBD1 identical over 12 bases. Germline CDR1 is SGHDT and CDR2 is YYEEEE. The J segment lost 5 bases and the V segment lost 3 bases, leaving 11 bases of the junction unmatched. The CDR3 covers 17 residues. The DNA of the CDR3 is TGTGCCAGCAGCTGGGGAGGGGACAGGGGGCTCGAAACTGAAGCTTTCTTT. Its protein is CASSWGGDRGLETEAFF.

The CDR3 is CASSSGRGVEGTEAFF. The CDR3 nucleotides read TGTGCCAGCAGCTCCGGGCGGGGGGTTGAAGGTACTGAAGCTTTCTTT. The chain links TRBV7-6 to TRBJ1-1; the D gene is possibly TRBD1 (5 bases). This CDR3 is built from 16 residues. The V end was cut by 4 bases, the J end by 5 bases, with 20 bases between. CDR1 and CDR2 from the germline V gene are SGHVS and FNYEAQ.

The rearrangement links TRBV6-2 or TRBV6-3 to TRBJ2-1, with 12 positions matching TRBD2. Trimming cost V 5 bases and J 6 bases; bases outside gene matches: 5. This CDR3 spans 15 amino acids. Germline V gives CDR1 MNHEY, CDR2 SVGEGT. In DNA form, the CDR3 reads TGTGCCAGCAGTCAAGCTAGCGGGGGGGTCAATGAGCAGTTCTTC. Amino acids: CASSQASGGVNEQFF.

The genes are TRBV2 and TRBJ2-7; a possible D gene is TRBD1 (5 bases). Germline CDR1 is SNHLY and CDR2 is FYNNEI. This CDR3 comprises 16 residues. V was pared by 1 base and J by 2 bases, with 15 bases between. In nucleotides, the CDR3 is TGTGCCAGCAGTGAAGTCCACTGGACGGACACCTACGAGCAGTACTTC. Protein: CASSEVHWTDTYEQYF.

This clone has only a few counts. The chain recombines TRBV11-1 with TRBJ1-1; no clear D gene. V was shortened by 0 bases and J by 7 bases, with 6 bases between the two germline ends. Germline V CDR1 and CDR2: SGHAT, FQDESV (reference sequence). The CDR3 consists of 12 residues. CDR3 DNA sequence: TGTGCCAGCAGCTTAGCGCGGGGTGAAGCTTTCTTT. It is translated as CASSLARGEAFF.